In its sample, the clone carrying this T cell receptor beta chain was seen a few times. No antigen is known for it. This entry belongs to a study of T-cell memory formation after mild COVID-19. The CDR3 has 12 amino acids. With 4 bases clipped from V and 4 bases from J, the junction kept 1 base outside the gene matches. The germline V gene encodes CDR1 SEHNR and CDR2 FQNEAQ (reference sequence). TCRdb re-analysed the 5' RACE reads in MiXCR, keeping a single row per CDR3 protein. The sample holds 200,000 to 250,000 distinct CDR3 sequences, 8% to 9.5% seen once. General study points: CD4/CD8 balance characterized clones contracting day 15 to 85, and CD4+ skew characterized later expanders.

J is TRBJ2-7 and V is TRBV7-9; 7 nucleotides agree with TRBD1. The sequenced material came from PBMCs or a T cell subset sorted from them (not recorded which). The origin of this receptor is a man aged 18 to 35 who had mild COVID-19 (a few samples of this study predate the infection). Cell type and time point are not known. As DNA, the CDR3 is TGTGCCAGCAGCTACAGGGGTTACGAGCAGTACTTC. Its protein product is CASSYRGYEQYF.